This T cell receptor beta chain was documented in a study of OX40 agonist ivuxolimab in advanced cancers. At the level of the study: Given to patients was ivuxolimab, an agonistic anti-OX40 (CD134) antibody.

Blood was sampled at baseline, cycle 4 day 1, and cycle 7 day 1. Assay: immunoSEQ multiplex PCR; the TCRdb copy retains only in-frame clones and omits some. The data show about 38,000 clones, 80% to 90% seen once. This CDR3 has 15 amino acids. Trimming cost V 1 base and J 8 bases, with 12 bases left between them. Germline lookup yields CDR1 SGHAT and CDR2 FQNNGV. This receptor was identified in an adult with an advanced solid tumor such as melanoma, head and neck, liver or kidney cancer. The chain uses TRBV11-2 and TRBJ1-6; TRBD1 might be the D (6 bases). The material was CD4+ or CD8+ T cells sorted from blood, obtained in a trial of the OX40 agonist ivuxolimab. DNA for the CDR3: TGTGCCAGCAGCTTAGGACAGGCGGTATATTCACCCCTCCACTTT. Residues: CASSLGQAVYSPLHF.